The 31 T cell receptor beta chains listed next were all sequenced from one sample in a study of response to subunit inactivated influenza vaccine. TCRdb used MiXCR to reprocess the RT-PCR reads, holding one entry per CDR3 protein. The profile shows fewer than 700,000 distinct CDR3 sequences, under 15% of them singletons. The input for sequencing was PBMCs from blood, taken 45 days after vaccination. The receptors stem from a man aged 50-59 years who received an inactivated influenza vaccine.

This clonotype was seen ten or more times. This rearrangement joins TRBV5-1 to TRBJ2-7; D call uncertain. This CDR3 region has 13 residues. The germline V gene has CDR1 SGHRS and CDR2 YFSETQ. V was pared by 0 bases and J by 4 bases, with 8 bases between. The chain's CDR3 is CASSLAEFYEQYF. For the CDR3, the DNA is TGCGCCAGCAGCTTGGCCGAATTTTACGAGCAGTACTTC. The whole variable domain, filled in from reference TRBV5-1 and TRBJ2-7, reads KAGVTQTPRYLIKTRGQQVTLSCSPISGHRSVSWYQQTPGQGLQFLFEYFSETQRNKGNFPGRFSGRQFSNSRSEMNVSTLELGDSALYLCASSLAEFYEQYFGPGTRLTVT.

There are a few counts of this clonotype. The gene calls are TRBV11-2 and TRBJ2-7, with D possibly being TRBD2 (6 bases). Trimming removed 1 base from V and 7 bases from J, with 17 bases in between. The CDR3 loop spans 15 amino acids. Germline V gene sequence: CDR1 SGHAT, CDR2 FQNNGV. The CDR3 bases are TGTGCCAGCAGCTTAGCAGCAGGGAAGAGCGGGGAGCAGTACTTC. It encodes CASSLAAGKSGEQYF.

The CDR3 loop reads CASMTGTRRSYEQYF. CDR3 in DNA: TGTGCCAGCATGACCGGGACCCGGCGATCCTACGAGCAGTACTTC. V usage is TRBV11-2 and J usage is TRBJ2-7, with D perhaps matching TRBD1 or TRBD2 (5 bases each). With 7 bases removed from V and 1 base from J, the gap between germline ends came to 17 bases. The CDR3 is made up of 15 amino acids. CDR1 SGHAT and CDR2 FQNNGV come from the germline V gene.

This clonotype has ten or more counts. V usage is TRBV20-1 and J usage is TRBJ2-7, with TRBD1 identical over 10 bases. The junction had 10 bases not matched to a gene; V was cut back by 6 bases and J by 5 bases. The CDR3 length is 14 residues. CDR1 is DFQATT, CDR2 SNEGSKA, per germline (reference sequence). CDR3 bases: TGCAGTGCCCGTGCTTGGGACAGGGGCCACGAGCAGTACTTC. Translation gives CSARAWDRGHEQYF.

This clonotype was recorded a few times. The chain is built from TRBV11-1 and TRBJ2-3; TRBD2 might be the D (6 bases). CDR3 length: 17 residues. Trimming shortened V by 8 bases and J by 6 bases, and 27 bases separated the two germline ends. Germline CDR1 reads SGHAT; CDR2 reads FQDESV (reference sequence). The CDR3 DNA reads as TGTGCCAGCCGCAAACCGGGACTGCCTGGTTTATTGGATACGCAGTATTTT. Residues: CASRKPGLPGLLDTQYF.

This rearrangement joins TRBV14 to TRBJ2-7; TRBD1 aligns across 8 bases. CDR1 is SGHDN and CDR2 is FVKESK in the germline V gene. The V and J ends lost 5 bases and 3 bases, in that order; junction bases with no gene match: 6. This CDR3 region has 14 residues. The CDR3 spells CASSSRQGFYEQYF. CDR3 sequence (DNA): TGTGCCAGCAGCAGCCGACAGGGGTTCTACGAGCAGTACTTC.

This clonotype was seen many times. CDR3 coding DNA: TGTGCCAGCAGCCCTCCGGGTGGCTACGAGCAGTACTTC. Translated: CASSPPGGYEQYF. The chain recombines TRBV7-9 with TRBJ2-7, with D uncertain. CDR3 size: 13 residues. Germline CDR1 is SEHNR and CDR2 is FQNEAQ (reference sequence). V dropped 5 bases and J dropped 3 bases, with 11 bases sitting between them.

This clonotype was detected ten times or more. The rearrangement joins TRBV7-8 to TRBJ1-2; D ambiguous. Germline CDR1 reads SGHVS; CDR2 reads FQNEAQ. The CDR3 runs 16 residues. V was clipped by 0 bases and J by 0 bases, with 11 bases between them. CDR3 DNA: TGTGCCAGCAGCTTAGCCAGGCTACCCTCTAACTATGGCTACACCTTC. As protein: CASSLARLPSNYGYTF.

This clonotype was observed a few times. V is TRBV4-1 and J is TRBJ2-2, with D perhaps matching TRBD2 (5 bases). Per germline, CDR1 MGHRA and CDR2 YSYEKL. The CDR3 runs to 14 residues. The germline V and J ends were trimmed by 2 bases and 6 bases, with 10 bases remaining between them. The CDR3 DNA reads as TGCGCCAGCAGCCAACTAGCTTCGGCCGGGGAGCTGTTTTTT. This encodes CASSQLASAGELFF.

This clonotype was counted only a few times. This chain's CDR3 is CASSLGFSQPQHF. CDR3 coding DNA: TGTGCCAGCAGCTTAGGATTTAGTCAGCCCCAGCATTTT. The rearrangement uses TRBV7-8 and TRBJ1-5; no clear D. From germline, CDR1 is SGHVS and CDR2 FQNEAQ. The germline V and J ends were trimmed by 1 base and 6 bases, with 7 bases remaining between them. The CDR3 consists of 13 residues.

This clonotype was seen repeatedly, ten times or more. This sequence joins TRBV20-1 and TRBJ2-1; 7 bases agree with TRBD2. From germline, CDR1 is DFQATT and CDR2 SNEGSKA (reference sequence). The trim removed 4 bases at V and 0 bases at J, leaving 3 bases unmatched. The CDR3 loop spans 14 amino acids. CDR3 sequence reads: CSAKRDASYNEQFF. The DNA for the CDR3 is TGCAGTGCTAAGCGGGACGCCTCCTACAATGAGCAGTTCTTC.

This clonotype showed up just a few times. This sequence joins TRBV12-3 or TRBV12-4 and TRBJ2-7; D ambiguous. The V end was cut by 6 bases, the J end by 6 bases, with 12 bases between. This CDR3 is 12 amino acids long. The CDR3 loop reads CASSGVAFEQYF. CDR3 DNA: TGTGCCAGCAGCGGCGTAGCTTTCGAGCAGTACTTC.

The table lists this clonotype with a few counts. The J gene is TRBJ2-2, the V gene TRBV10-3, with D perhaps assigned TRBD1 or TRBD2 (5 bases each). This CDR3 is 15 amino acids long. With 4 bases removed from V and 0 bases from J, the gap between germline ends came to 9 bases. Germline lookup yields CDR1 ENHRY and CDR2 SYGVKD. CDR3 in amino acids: CAISGLGPNTGELFF. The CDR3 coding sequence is TGTGCCATCAGTGGTCTGGGACCGAACACCGGGGAGCTGTTTTTT.

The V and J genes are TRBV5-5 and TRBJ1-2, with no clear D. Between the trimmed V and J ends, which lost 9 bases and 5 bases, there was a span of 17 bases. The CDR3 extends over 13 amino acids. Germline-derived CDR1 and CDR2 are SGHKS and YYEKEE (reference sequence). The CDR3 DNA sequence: TGTGCCATGGGCCCCGGGATAGAGTATGGCTACACCTTC. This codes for CAMGPGIEYGYTF. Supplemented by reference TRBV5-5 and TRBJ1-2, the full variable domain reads DAGVTQSPTHLIKTRGQQVTLRCSPISGHKSVSWYQQVLGQGPQFIFQYYEKEERGRGNFPDRFSARQFPNYSSELNVNALLLGDSALYLCAMGPGIEYGYTFGSGTRLTVV.

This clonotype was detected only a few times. The DNA for the CDR3 is TGTGCCACCAGCAGGACCCTAGCGGGAGGGCCGAAGGAGACCCAGTACTTC. This translates into CATSRTLAGGPKETQYF. The J gene is TRBJ2-5, the V gene TRBV15; 12 bases align to TRBD2. Losses at the gene ends were 3 bases for V and 5 bases for J; bases not matched to a gene: 10. This CDR3 has 17 amino acids. Germline loops: CDR1 LNHNV, CDR2 YYDKDF (reference sequence).

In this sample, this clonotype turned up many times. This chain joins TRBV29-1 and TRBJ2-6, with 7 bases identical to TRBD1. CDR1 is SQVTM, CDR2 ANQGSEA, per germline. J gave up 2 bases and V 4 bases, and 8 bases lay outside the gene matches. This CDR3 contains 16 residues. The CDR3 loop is CSVAGQVGAGANVLTF. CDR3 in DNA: TGCAGCGTTGCCGGACAGGTTGGTGCTGGGGCCAACGTCCTGACTTTC.

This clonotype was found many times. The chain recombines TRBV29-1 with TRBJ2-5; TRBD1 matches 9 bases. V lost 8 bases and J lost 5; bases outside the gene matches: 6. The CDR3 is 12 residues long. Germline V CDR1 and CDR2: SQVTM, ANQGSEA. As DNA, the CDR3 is TGCAGCACCGGGACAGGGACCGAGACCCAGTACTTC. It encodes CSTGTGTETQYF. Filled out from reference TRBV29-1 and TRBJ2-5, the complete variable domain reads SAVISQKPSRDICQRGTSLTIQCQVDSQVTMMFWYRQQPGQSLTLIATANQGSEATYESGFVIDKFPISRPNLTFSTLTVSNMSPEDSSIYLCSTGTGTETQYFGPGTRLLVL.

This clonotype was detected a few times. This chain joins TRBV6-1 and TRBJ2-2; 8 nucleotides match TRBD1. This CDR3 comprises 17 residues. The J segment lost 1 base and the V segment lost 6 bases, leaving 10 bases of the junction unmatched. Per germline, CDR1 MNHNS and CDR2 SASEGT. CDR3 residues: CASRPRRGQGNTGELFF. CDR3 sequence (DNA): TGTGCCAGCAGACCCAGAAGAGGACAGGGGAACACCGGGGAGCTGTTTTTT.

In nucleotides, the CDR3 is TGTGCCAACTCCGGGACTACCCACACAGATACGCAGTATTTT. Residues: CANSGTTHTDTQYF. This chain connects TRBV2 to TRBJ2-3; 7 bases map to TRBD2. CDR1 SNHLY and CDR2 FYNNEI come from the germline V gene. This CDR3 spans 14 amino acids. J gave up 2 bases and V 10 bases, and 9 bases lay outside the gene matches.

CDR3 in amino acids: CASSQERTGFQPQHF. The CDR3 DNA reads as TGCGCCAGCAGCCAAGAAAGGACAGGGTTTCAGCCCCAGCATTTT. The rearrangement links TRBV4-3 to TRBJ1-5; TRBD1 matches at 8 bases. The junction had 4 bases not matched to a gene; V was cut back by 0 bases and J by 6 bases. The germline CDR1 and CDR2 sequences are LGHNA and YSLEER. The CDR3 sequence is 15 residues long.

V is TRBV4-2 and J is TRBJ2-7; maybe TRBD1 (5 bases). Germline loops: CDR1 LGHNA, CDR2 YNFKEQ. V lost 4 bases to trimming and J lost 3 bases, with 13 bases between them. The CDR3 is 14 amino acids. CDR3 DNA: TGTGCCAGCAGCCCCAGGGTCAGCTTCTACGAGCAGTACTTC. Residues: CASSPRVSFYEQYF.

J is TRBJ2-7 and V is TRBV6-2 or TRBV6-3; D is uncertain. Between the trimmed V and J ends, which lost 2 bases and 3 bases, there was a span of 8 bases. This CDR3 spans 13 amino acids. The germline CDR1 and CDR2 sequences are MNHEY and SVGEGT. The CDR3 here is CASSYMENYEQYF. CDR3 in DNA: TGTGCCAGCAGTTACATGGAGAACTACGAGCAGTACTTC.

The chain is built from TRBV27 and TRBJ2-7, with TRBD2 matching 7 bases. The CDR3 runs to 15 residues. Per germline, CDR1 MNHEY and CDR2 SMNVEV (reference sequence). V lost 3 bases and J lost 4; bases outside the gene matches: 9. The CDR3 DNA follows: TGTGCCAGCAGTTTTTCGGCGGGGGAGGTATACGAGCAGTACTTC. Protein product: CASSFSAGEVYEQYF.

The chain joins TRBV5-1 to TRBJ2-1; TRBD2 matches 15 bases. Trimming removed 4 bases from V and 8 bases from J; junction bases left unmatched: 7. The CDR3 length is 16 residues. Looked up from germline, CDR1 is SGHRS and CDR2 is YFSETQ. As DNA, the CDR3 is TGCGCCAGCAGCATAGGACTAGCGGGAGGGGGAGATGAGCAGTTCTTC. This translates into CASSIGLAGGGDEQFF.

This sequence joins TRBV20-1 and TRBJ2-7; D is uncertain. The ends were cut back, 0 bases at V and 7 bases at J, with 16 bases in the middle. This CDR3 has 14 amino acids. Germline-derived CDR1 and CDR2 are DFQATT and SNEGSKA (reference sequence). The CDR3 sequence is CSARDISHIGEQYF. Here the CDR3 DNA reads TGCAGTGCTAGAGATATTTCGCATATAGGGGAGCAGTACTTC.

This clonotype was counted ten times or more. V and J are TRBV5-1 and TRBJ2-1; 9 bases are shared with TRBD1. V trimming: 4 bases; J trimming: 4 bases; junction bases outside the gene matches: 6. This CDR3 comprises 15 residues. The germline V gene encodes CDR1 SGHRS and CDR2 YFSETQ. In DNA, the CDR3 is TGCGCCAGCAGCCTCGGGACAGGGCGTTACAATGAGCAGTTCTTC. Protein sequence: CASSLGTGRYNEQFF. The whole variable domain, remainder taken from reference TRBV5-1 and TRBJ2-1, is KAGVTQTPRYLIKTRGQQVTLSCSPISGHRSVSWYQQTPGQGLQFLFEYFSETQRNKGNFPGRFSGRQFSNSRSEMNVSTLELGDSALYLCASSLGTGRYNEQFFGPGTRLTVL.

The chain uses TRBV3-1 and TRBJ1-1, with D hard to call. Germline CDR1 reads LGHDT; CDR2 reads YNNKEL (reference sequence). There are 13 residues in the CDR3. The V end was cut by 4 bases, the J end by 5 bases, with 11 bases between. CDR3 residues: CASSPRMGTEAFF. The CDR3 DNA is TGTGCCAGCAGCCCCCGGATGGGGACTGAAGCTTTCTTT.

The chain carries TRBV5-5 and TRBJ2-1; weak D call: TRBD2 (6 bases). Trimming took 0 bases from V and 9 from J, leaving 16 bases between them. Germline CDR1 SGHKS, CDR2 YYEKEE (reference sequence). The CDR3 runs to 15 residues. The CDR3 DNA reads TGTGCCAGCAGCTTGGCAGGGTCCTCCGGGGGTGAGCAGTTCTTC. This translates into CASSLAGSSGGEQFF.

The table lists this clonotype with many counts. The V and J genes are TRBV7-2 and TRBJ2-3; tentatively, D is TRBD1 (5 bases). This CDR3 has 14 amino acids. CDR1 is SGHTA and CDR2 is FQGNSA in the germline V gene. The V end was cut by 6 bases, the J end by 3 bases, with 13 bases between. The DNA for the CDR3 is TGTGCCAGCAGTTTTGTCCAGGGAACAGATACGCAGTATTTT. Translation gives CASSFVQGTDTQYF.

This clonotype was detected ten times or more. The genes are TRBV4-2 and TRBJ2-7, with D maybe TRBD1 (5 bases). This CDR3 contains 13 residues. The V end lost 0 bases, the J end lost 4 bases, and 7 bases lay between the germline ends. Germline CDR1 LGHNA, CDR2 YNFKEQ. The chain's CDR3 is CASSQDAGYEQYF. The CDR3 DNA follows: TGTGCCAGCAGCCAAGATGCAGGGTACGAGCAGTACTTC.

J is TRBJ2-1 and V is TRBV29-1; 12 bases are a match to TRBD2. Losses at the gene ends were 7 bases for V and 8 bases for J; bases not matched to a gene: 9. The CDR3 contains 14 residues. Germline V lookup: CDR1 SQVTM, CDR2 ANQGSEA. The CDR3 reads CSALTSGSFDEQFF. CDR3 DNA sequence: TGCAGCGCCCTGACTAGCGGGAGTTTCGATGAGCAGTTCTTC.